The T cell receptor beta chain described here comes from a study of blood T cell repertoires in COVID-19. The overall study: Acute-phase and convalescent COVID-19 samples originated in the United States, Italy and Spain. T cells, B-cell-depleted T cells, or PBMCs provided the cDNA or gDNA that served as material.

As originally analysed: By means of reference gene primer amplification, nucleated cell counts were estimated. Method: immunoSEQ multiplex PCR; TCRdb's copy keeps in-frame clones and lacks some. The V and J calls and the clone size are those of that table, but D and trimming were determined from the DNA. The table lists some 400,000 clones, more than 75% of them singletons, with 3% in the top ten. CDR1 and CDR2 (germline): SGHRS, YFSETQ. The CDR3 extends over 19 amino acids. V shed 4 bases and J 0 bases; nucleotides not matched to a gene: 10. The sequenced sample was peripheral blood. The chain links TRBV5-1 to TRBJ2-7; 16 bases map to TRBD2. The TCR sequence derives from a human donor in a cohort sampled during active COVID-19. The CDR3 sequence: CASSIGTSGRVGGSYEQYF. The CDR3 region has the DNA TGCGCCAGCAGCATCGGGACTAGCGGGAGGGTCGGGGGCTCCTACGAGCAGTACTTC.